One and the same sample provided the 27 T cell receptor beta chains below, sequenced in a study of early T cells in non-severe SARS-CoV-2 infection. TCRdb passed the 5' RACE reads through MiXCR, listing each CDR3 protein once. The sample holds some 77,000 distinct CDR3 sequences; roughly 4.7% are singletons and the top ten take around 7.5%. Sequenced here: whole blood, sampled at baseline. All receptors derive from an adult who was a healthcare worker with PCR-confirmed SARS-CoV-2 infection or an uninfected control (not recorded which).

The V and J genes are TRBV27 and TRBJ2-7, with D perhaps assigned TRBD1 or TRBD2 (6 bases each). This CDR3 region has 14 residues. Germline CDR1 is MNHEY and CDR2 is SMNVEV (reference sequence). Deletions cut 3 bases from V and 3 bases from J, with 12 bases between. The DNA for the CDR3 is TGTGCCAGCAGTTTGACGGGGGACATCTACGAGCAGTACTTC. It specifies CASSLTGDIYEQYF.

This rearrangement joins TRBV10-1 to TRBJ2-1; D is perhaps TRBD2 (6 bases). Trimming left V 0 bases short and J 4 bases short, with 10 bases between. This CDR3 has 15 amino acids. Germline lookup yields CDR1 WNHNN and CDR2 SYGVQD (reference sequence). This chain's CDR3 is CASSESSGAYNEQFF. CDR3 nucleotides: TGCGCCAGCAGTGAGTCGTCGGGAGCTTACAATGAGCAGTTCTTC.

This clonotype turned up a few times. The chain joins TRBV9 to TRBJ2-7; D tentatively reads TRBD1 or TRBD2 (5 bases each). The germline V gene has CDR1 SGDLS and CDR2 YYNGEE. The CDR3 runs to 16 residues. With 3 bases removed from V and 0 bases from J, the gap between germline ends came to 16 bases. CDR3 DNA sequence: TGTGCCAGCAGCGCATCGGGACGTCCGAGCTCCTACGAGCAGTACTTC. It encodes CASSASGRPSSYEQYF.

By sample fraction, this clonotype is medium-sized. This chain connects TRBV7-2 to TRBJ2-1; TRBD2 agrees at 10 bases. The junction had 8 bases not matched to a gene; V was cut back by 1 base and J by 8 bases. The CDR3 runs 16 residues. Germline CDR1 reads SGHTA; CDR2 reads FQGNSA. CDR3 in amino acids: CASSLDSGRASYEQFF. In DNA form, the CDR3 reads TGTGCCAGCAGCTTAGACAGCGGGAGGGCTAGCTATGAGCAGTTCTTC.

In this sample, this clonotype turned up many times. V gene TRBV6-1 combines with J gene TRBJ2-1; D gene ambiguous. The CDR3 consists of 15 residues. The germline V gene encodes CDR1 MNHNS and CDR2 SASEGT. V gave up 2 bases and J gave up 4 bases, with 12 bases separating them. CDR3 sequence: CASSESRSAYNEQFF. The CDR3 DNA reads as TGTGCCAGCAGTGAAAGCAGGTCCGCGTACAATGAGCAGTTCTTC.

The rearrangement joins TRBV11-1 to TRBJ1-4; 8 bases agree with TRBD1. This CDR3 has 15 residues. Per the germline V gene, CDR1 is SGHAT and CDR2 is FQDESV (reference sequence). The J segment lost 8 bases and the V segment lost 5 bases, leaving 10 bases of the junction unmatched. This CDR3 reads CASSTQGAAEEKLFF. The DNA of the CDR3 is TGTGCCAGCAGCACCCAGGGGGCCGCAGAAGAAAAACTGTTTTTT. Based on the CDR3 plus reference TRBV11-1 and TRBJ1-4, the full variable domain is EAEVAQSPRYKITEKSQAVAFWCDPISGHATLYWYRQILGQGPELLVQFQDESVVDDSQLPKDRFSAERLKGVDSTLKIQPAELGDSAMYLCASSTQGAAEEKLFFGSGTQLSVL.

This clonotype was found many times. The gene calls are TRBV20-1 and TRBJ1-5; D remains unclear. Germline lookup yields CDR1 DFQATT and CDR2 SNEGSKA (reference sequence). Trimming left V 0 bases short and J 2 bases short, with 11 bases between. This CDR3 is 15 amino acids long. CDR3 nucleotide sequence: TGCAGTGCTAGAGATCAAGCGGTGGGCAATCAGCCCCAGCATTTT. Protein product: CSARDQAVGNQPQHF.

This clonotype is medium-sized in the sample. DNA of the CDR3: TGTGCCAGCAGTTACGAGGAGGAGCAGTACTTC. This translates into CASSYEEEQYF. The V and J genes are TRBV6-5 and TRBJ2-7; D not certain. V was trimmed by 2 bases and J by 7 bases, leaving 6 bases between them. This CDR3 spans 11 amino acids. Looked up from germline, CDR1 is MNHEY and CDR2 is SVGAGI.

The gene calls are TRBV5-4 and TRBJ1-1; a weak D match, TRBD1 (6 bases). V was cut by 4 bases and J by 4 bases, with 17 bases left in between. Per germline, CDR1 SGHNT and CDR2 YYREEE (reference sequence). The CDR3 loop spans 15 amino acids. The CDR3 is CASSVGQPGTTEAFF. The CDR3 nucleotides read TGTGCCAGCAGCGTCGGACAGCCGGGCACCACTGAAGCTTTCTTT.

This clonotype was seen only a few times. CDR3 protein: CSASTGGGYTF. CDR3 nucleotides: TGCAGTGCTAGCACCGGTGGGGGCTACACCTTC. The gene calls are TRBV20-1 and TRBJ1-2; D remains unclear. The V gene's germline CDR1 is DFQATT and CDR2 SNEGSKA (reference sequence). The CDR3 contains 11 residues. The V gene lost 3 bases and the J gene lost 8 bases, with 10 bases spanning the gap.

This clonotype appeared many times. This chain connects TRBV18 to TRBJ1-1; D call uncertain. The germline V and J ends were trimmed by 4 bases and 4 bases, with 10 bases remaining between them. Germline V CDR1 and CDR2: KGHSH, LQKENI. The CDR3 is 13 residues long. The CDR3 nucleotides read TGTGCCAGCTCACGTATCGGGGTCACTGAAGCTTTCTTT. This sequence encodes CASSRIGVTEAFF.

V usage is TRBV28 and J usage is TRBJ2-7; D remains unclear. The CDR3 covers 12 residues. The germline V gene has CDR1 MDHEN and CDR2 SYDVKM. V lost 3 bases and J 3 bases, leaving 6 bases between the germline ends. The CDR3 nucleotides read TGTGCCAGCAGTTTTGACAACTACGAGCAGTACTTC. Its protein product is CASSFDNYEQYF.

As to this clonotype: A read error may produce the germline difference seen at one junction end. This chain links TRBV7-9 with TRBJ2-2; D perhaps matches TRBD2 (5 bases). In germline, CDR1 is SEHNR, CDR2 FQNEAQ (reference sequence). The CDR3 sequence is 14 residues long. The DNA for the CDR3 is TGTGCCAGCAGCTTAGGTGGCGACACCGGGGAGCCGTTTTTT. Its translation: CASSLGGDTGEPFF.

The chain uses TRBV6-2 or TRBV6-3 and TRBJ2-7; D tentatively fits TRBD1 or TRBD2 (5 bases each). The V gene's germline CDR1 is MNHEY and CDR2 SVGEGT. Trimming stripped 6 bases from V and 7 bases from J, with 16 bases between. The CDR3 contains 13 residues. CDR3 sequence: CASRYGHAGEQYF. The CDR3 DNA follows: TGTGCCAGCAGATACGGACACGCGGGTGAGCAGTACTTC.

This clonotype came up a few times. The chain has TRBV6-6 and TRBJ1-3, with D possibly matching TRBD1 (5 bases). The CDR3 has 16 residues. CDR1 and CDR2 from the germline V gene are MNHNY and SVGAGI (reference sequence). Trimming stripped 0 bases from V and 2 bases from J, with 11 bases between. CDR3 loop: CASSYSAGLTGNTIYF. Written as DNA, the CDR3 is TGTGCCAGCAGTTACTCCGCAGGGTTAACTGGAAACACCATATATTTT.

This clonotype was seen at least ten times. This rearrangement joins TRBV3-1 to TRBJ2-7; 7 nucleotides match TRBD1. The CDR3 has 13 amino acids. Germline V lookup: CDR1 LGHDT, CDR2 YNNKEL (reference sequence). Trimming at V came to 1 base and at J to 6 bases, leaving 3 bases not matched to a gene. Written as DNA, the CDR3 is TGTGCCAGCAGCCAAGTAGCAGGGGGCGAGCAGTACTTC. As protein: CASSQVAGGEQYF.

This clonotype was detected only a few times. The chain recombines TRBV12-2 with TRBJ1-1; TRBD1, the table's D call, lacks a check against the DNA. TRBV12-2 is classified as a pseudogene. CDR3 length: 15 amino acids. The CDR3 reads CASRLRDRSDTEAFF. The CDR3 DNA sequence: TGTGCAAGTCGCCTAAGGGACAGGTCGGACACTGAAGCTTTCTTT.

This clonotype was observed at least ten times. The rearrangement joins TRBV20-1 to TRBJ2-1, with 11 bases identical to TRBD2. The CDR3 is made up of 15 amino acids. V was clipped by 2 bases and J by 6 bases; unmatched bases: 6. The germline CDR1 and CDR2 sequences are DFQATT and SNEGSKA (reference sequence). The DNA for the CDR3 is TGCAGTGCTAGAAAAACTAGCGGGAGAACCAATGAGCAGTTCTTC. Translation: CSARKTSGRTNEQFF.

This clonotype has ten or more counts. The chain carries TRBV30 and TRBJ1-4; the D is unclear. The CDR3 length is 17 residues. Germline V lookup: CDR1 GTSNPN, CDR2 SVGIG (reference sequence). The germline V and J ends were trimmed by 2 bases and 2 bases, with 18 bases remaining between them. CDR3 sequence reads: CAWSPYKPRTTNEKLFF. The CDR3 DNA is TGTGCCTGGAGTCCTTACAAGCCCCGGACCACTAATGAAAAACTGTTTTTT.

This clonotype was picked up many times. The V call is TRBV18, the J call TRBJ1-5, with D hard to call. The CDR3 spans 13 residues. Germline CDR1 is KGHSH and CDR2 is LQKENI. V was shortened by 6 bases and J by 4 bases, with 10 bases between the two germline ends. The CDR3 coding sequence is TGTGCCAGCTCGTCGACAACTAATCAGCCCCAGCATTTT. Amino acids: CASSSTTNQPQHF. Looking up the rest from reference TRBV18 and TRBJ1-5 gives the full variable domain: NAGVMQNPRHLVRRRGQEARLRCSPMKGHSHVYWYRQLPEEGLKFMVYLQKENIIDESGMPKERFSAEFPKEGPSILRIQQVVRGDSAAYFCASSSTTNQPQHFGDGTRLSIL.

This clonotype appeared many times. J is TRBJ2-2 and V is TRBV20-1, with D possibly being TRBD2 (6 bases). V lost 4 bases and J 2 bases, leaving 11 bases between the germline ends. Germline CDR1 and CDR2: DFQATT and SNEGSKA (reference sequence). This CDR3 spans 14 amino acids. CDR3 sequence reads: CSANPRGNTGELFF. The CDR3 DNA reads TGCAGTGCTAACCCGCGGGGTAACACCGGGGAGCTGTTTTTT.

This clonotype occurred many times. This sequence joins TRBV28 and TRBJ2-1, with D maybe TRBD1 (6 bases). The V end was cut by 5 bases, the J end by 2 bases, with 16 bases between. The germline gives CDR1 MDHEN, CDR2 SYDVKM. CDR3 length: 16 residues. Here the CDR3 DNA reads TGTGCCAGCAGTAGACCAGACGGACAGACCTACAATGAGCAGTTCTTC. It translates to CASSRPDGQTYNEQFF. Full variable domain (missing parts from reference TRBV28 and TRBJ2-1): DVKVTQSSRYLVKRTGEKVFLECVQDMDHENMFWYRQDPGLGLRLIYFSYDVKMKEKGDIPEGYSVSREKKERFSLILESASTNQTSMYLCASSRPDGQTYNEQFFGPGTRLTVL.

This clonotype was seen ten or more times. CDR3 in amino acids: CATSDVSPGQAYSGNTIYF. The CDR3 coding sequence is TGTGCCACCAGTGATGTATCCCCGGGACAGGCCTACTCTGGAAACACCATATATTTT. The V call is TRBV24-1, the J call TRBJ1-3; 8 positions match TRBD1. The trim removed 3 bases at V and 0 bases at J, leaving 12 bases unmatched. The CDR3 totals 19 residues. Germline CDR1 and CDR2: KGHDR and SFDVKD.

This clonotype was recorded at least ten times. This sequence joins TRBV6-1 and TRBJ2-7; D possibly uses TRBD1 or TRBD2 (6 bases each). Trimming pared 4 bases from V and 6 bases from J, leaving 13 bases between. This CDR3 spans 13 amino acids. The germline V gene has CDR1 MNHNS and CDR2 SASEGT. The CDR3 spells CASSARRGGEQYF. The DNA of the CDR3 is TGTGCCAGCAGTGCCCGCAGGGGAGGCGAGCAGTACTTC.

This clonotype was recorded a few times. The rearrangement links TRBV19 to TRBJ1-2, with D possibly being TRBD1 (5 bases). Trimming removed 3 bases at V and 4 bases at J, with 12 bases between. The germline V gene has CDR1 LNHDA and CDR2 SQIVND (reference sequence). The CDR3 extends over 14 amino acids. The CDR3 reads CASSMSGPSYGYTF. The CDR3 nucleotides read TGTGCCAGTAGTATGTCAGGGCCTTCCTATGGCTACACCTTC. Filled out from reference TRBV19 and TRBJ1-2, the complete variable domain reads DGGITQSPKYLFRKEGQNVTLSCEQNLNHDAMYWYRQDPGQGLRLIYYSQIVNDFQKGDIAEGYSVSREKKESFPLTVTSAQKNPTAFYLCASSMSGPSYGYTFGSGTRLTVV.

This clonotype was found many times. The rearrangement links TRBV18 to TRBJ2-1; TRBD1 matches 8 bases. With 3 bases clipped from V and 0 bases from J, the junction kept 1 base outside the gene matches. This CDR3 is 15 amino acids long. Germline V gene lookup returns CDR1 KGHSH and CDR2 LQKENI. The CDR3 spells CASSPGQDSYNEQFF. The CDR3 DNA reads TGTGCCAGCTCACCGGGACAGGACTCCTACAATGAGCAGTTCTTC.

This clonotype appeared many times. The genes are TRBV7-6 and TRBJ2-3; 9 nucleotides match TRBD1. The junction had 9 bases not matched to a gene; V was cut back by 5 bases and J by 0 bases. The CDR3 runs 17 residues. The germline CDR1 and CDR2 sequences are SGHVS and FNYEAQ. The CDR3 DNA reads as TGTGCCAGCAGCCCGAGACAGGGGGGAACTAGCACAGATACGCAGTATTTT. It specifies CASSPRQGGTSTDTQYF.